These 14 T cell receptor beta chains share one sample of origin, sequenced in a study of blood T cell repertoires in COVID-19. TCRdb's copy holds only in-frame clones and misses some; the assay was immunoSEQ multiplex PCR. The sample holds 270,000 or so clones; about 89% are singletons and the top ten take over 2%. Sequencing was performed on PBMCs or T cells enriched from blood (not recorded which). The receptors come from a woman younger than 30 who had recovered from COVID-19.

The CDR3 DNA is TGTGCCACCAGTGAAAGACAGGGGAGCTCCTACAATGAGCAGTTCTTC. It yields the protein CATSERQGSSYNEQFF. The chain joins TRBV24-1 to TRBJ2-1, with 8 positions matching TRBD1. The CDR3 is made up of 16 amino acids. The trim removed 4 bases at V and 0 bases at J, leaving 4 bases unmatched. CDR1 KGHDR and CDR2 SFDVKD come from the germline V gene.

V and J are TRBV9 and TRBJ2-1; perhaps TRBD2 as D (7 bases). This CDR3 has 16 residues. Germline V lookup: CDR1 SGDLS, CDR2 YYNGEE. V was clipped by 4 bases and J by 5 bases, with 19 bases between them. The CDR3 region has the DNA TGTGCCAGCAGCTCCTGGGGGGGCCTGGGGAACAATGAGCAGTTCTTC. Residues: CASSSWGGLGNNEQFF.

The rearrangement links TRBV6-2 or TRBV6-3 to TRBJ1-2, with 8 bases fitting TRBD1. V shed 4 bases and J 3 bases; nucleotides not matched to a gene: 4. This CDR3 is built from 14 residues. In germline, CDR1 is MNHEY, CDR2 SVGEGT. The CDR3 region has the DNA TGTGCCAGCAGTTCCAGGGGGCCGGACTATGGCTACACCTTC. Its protein is CASSSRGPDYGYTF.

The chain uses TRBV7-8 and TRBJ2-7; a possible D gene is TRBD2 (5 bases). The CDR3 contains 18 residues. CDR1 SGHVS and CDR2 FQNEAQ come from the germline V gene. The V gene lost 0 bases and the J gene lost 3 bases, with 21 bases spanning the gap. CDR3 residues: CASSLARVLRAGLYEQYF. As DNA, the CDR3 is TGTGCCAGCAGCTTAGCGCGAGTTTTGCGGGCCGGACTCTACGAGCAGTACTTC.

The chain recombines TRBV19 with TRBJ1-5; D may be TRBD1 (6 bases). CDR1 is LNHDA, CDR2 SQIVND, per germline (reference sequence). The CDR3 runs to 16 residues. V lost 4 bases and J lost 0, with 13 bases in between. The DNA of the CDR3 is TGTGCCAGTAGTACGCGACAGGATAATAGCAATCAGCCCCAGCATTTT. Translated: CASSTRQDNSNQPQHF.

V usage is TRBV12-3 or TRBV12-4 and J usage is TRBJ1-2; D gene uncertain. This CDR3 comprises 12 residues. V lost 3 bases and J 4 bases, leaving 6 bases between the germline ends. Here the CDR3 reads CASSFAAYGYTF. CDR3 DNA: TGTGCCAGCAGTTTCGCGGCCTATGGCTACACCTTC.

This clone was recorded only once. This sequence joins TRBV5-5 and TRBJ2-5, with 9 bases aligning to TRBD1. The germline V gene encodes CDR1 SGHKS and CDR2 YYEKEE (reference sequence). V was pared by 4 bases and J by 5 bases, with 15 bases of the junction left unmatched. CDR3 length equals 17 residues. The CDR3 here is CASSPRYWDRAMETQYF. The CDR3 DNA sequence: TGTGCCAGCAGCCCACGATACTGGGACAGGGCGATGGAGACCCAGTACTTC.

The V call is TRBV4-3, the J call TRBJ1-1, with D possibly TRBD1 on 5 matching bases. CDR1 and CDR2 (germline): LGHNA, YSLEER. CDR3 length: 14 amino acids. The V end was cut by 1 base, the J end by 4 bases, with 10 bases between. The DNA of the CDR3 is TGCGCCAGCAGCCAAGCTACAGGAGCCACTGAAGCTTTCTTT. This encodes CASSQATGATEAFF.

The V and J genes are TRBV19 and TRBJ2-7; 7 bases align to TRBD1. The CDR3 consists of 13 residues. V shed 5 bases, J shed 3 bases, and the junction held 4 bases outside the gene matches. Germline V CDR1 and CDR2: LNHDA, SQIVND (reference sequence). The CDR3 DNA reads TGTGCCAGTAGTCCCCGGACAGGCTACGAGCAGTACTTC. Protein product: CASSPRTGYEQYF.

This clone occurred once. The V call is TRBV29-1, the J call TRBJ2-1, with D possibly TRBD2 on 5 matching bases. The V gene lost 7 bases and the J gene lost 4 bases, with 17 bases spanning the gap. The CDR3 consists of 14 residues. Germline V gives CDR1 SQVTM, CDR2 ANQGSEA. The CDR3 nucleotides are TGCAGCGCAAGTTTAAGCGGACGGTACAATGAGCAGTTCTTC. It encodes CSASLSGRYNEQFF.

The chain has TRBV5-4 and TRBJ2-7; 9 nucleotides align to TRBD1. V gave up 1 base and J gave up 5 bases; unmatched junction bases: 7. The CDR3 has 15 amino acids. Germline CDR1 SGHNT, CDR2 YYREEE (reference sequence). CDR3: CASSLTGQGMNEQYF. The CDR3, as DNA: TGTGCCAGCAGCTTGACGGGACAGGGAATGAACGAGCAGTACTTC.

This rearrangement joins TRBV7-9 to TRBJ1-4, with a possible D match to TRBD1 (6 bases). V lost 6 bases to trimming and J lost 2 bases, with 10 bases between them. The length of the CDR3 is 14 residues. Germline lookup yields CDR1 SEHNR and CDR2 FQNEAQ (reference sequence). This CDR3 is CASRSGVTNEKLFF. In DNA, the CDR3 is TGTGCCAGCAGGTCAGGGGTCACTAATGAAAAACTGTTTTTT.

The chain joins TRBV19 to TRBJ1-1, with D perhaps matching TRBD1 (5 bases). V was cut by 6 bases and J by 4 bases, with 18 bases left in between. Germline V gives CDR1 LNHDA, CDR2 SQIVND (reference sequence). This CDR3 has 15 amino acids. CDR3 in amino acids: CASRTPTGPFTEAFF. CDR3 sequence (DNA): TGTGCCAGTAGAACTCCTACAGGTCCCTTCACTGAAGCTTTCTTT.

The chain couples TRBV27 to TRBJ1-2; 7 nucleotides agree with TRBD1. Losses at the gene ends were 2 bases for V and 4 bases for J; bases not matched to a gene: 4. The CDR3 has 14 amino acids. CDR1 MNHEY and CDR2 SMNVEV come from the germline V gene (reference sequence). The CDR3 is CASSLRGGSYGYTF. For the CDR3, the DNA is TGTGCCAGCAGTTTAAGAGGGGGCAGCTATGGCTACACCTTC.